Shown below are 8 T cell receptor beta chains from a single sample sequenced in a study of T cells in Graves' hyperthyroidism and ophthalmopathy (dated by TCRdb to 2018 to 2020). To prepare the library, multiplex PCR was applied. The data were produced on an Illumina HiSeq 2000. Amplification of TCR beta CDR3 regions was carried out from RNA transcripts. A first-round RT-PCR of the TCR CDR3 used the HTBI primer set with the Qiagen OneStep RT-PCR kit. TCRdb cleaned the public reads at Q25 with fastp, built clones with MiXCR and kept in-frame beta chains. One record per CDR3 amino acid sequence lists the most common genes and DNA. The sample contains approximately 720,000 distinct CDR3 sequences, around 20% of them found a single time. Jointly, the top ten make up around 17% of the sample. Sequences were obtained from blood. All receptors come from a woman aged 45-59 years with Graves' hyperthyroidism that later progressed to Graves' ophthalmopathy.

This clonotype has just a few counts. This chain links TRBV7-3 with TRBJ2-7; D remains unclear. Germline V gene sequence: CDR1 SGHTA, CDR2 FQGTGA. V lost 5 bases and J 5 bases, leaving 13 bases between the germline ends. The CDR3 consists of 13 residues. CDR3 DNA: TGTGCCAGCAGCCCTATGGGAATCCACGAGCAGTACTTC. Translating gives CASSPMGIHEQYF.

This clonotype was observed many times. The J gene is TRBJ1-1, the V gene TRBV30; the D is unclear. Germline V gene sequence: CDR1 GTSNPN, CDR2 SVGIG (reference sequence). The CDR3 covers 12 residues. Trimming pared 5 bases from V and 1 base from J, leaving 8 bases between. The DNA of the CDR3 is TGTGCCTGGGGAATGTCGAACACTGAAGCTTTCTTT. Residues: CAWGMSNTEAFF.

The chain is built from TRBV9 and TRBJ2-3, with D possibly TRBD1 on 6 matching bases. Germline-derived CDR1 and CDR2 are SGDLS and YYNGEE. V was pared by 0 bases and J by 1 base, with 15 bases between. The CDR3 sequence is 17 residues long. CDR3 amino acids: CASSVDSWGRGTDTQYF. CDR3 nucleotide sequence: TGTGCCAGCAGCGTAGATTCGTGGGGGCGAGGCACAGATACGCAGTATTTT. The full variable domain, its missing parts supplied by reference TRBV9 and TRBJ2-3, is DSGVTQTPKHLITATGQRVTLRCSPRSGDLSVYWYQQSLDQGLQFLIQYYNGEERAKGNILERFSAQQFPDLHSELNLSSLELGDSALYFCASSVDSWGRGTDTQYFGPGTRLTVL.

This clonotype occurred many times. V usage is TRBV13 and J usage is TRBJ2-3, with 11 bases matching TRBD2. The germline gives CDR1 PRHDT, CDR2 FYEKMQ (reference sequence). V lost 0 bases, J lost 2 bases, and 4 bases stayed unmatched. The CDR3 extends over 17 amino acids. Here the CDR3 reads CASSLGTSGGPTDTQYF. The CDR3 bases are TGTGCCAGCAGCTTAGGAACTAGCGGGGGACCCACAGATACGCAGTATTTT. The full variable domain, in which reference TRBV13 and TRBJ2-3 provide the parts outside the CDR3, is AAGVIQSPRHLIKEKRETATLKCYPIPRHDTVYWYQQGPGQDPQFLISFYEKMQSDKGSIPDRFSAQQFSDYHSELNMSSLELGDSALYFCASSLGTSGGPTDTQYFGPGTRLTVL.

This clonotype was counted only a few times. CDR3 DNA: TGTGCCAGCAGTGAACAGGGGGGTAATTCACCCCTCCACTTT. It yields the protein CASSEQGGNSPLHF. The rearrangement joins TRBV12-3 or TRBV12-4 to TRBJ1-6, with 8 bases lining up with TRBD1. V was clipped by 5 bases and J by 6 bases; unmatched bases: 3. This CDR3 spans 14 amino acids.

A few counts support this clonotype. The J gene is TRBJ2-1, the V gene TRBV20-1; 11 bases line up with TRBD2. V was pared by 0 bases and J by 6 bases, with 7 bases of the junction left unmatched. Germline CDR1 is DFQATT and CDR2 is SNEGSKA (reference sequence). This CDR3 is built from 16 residues. In nucleotides, the CDR3 is TGCAGTGCTAGAGATCCATCTAGCGGGGGGTCCAATGAGCAGTTCTTC. It specifies CSARDPSSGGSNEQFF.

This clonotype has more than one count but fewer than ten. The gene calls are TRBV13 and TRBJ2-7; 10 bases agree with TRBD1. V lost 0 bases and J lost 5; bases outside the gene matches: 7. The germline gives CDR1 PRHDT, CDR2 FYEKMQ (reference sequence). This CDR3 spans 16 amino acids. CDR3 region: CASSLGMGQGNHEQYF. The CDR3 nucleotides read TGTGCCAGCAGCTTAGGAATGGGACAGGGGAATCACGAGCAGTACTTC.

The rearrangement uses TRBV20-1 and TRBJ1-1; D is unresolved. V dropped 6 bases and J dropped 5 bases, with 10 bases sitting between them. The CDR3 covers 11 residues. The germline gives CDR1 DFQATT, CDR2 SNEGSKA (reference sequence). The CDR3 sequence: CSAPRQTEAFF. CDR3 nucleotides: TGCAGTGCCCCTAGGCAGACTGAAGCTTTCTTT.